This TCR beta chain was sequenced during a study of blood T cell repertoires in COVID-19. The repertoire was sequenced with immunoSEQ multiplex PCR; TCRdb's copy has only in-frame clones and lacks some. The sample records about 250,000 clones, 87% being singletons. Germline V gives CDR1 ENHRY, CDR2 SYGVKD. The germline V and J ends were trimmed by 6 bases and 0 bases, with 12 bases remaining between them. The CDR3 runs to 14 residues. This receptor was taken from a man aged 18 to 30 with active or convalescent COVID-19. This chain joins TRBV10-3 and TRBJ2-7, with D perhaps matching TRBD2 (6 bases). Sequencing used peripheral blood. Here the CDR3 DNA reads TGTGCCATCAGGCGGGACGCCGCCTCCTACGAGCAGTACTTC. Protein: CAIRRDAASYEQYF.